This T cell receptor beta chain appears in the sequencing data of a study of shared clonotypes between healthy human individuals. Study as a whole: Donor composition was a couple of women and three men, aged 18 to 49.

A note on this clone: No antigen is known for it. Different DNA sequences within this sample yield the same CDR3.

CDR3 size: 14 residues. V dropped 0 bases and J dropped 0 bases, with 3 bases sitting between them. Per germline, CDR1 SGHAT and CDR2 FQNNGV. Study findings and constraints: In contrast to clonotypes shared by all four donors, non-shared clonotypes had lower generation probabilities.

Several immunoSEQ plates received, in even portions, the genomic DNA of each subset. Assay: immunoSEQ multiplex PCR; the TCRdb copy retains only in-frame clones and omits some. The sample shows roughly 2.2 million clones, roughly 92% of them seen only once. The source is a young man in good health. Some clones in this sample may be carry-over from other donors' samples. This chain joins TRBV11-2 and TRBJ2-1; D is uncertain. The sample consisted of naive CD4+ T cells from PBMCs. Stated subset: CD45RA+ positively selected. CDR3 DNA sequence: TGTGCCAGCAGCTTAGAAAGCTCCTACAATGAGCAGTTCTTC. This gives the protein CASSLESSYNEQFF. Combining the CDR3 with reference TRBV11-2 and TRBJ2-1 gives the whole variable domain EAGVAQSPRYKIIEKRQSVAFWCNPISGHATLYWYQQILGQGPKLLIQFQNNGVVDDSQLPKDRFSAERLKGVDSTLKIQPAKLEDSAVYLCASSLESSYNEQFFGPGTRLTVL.